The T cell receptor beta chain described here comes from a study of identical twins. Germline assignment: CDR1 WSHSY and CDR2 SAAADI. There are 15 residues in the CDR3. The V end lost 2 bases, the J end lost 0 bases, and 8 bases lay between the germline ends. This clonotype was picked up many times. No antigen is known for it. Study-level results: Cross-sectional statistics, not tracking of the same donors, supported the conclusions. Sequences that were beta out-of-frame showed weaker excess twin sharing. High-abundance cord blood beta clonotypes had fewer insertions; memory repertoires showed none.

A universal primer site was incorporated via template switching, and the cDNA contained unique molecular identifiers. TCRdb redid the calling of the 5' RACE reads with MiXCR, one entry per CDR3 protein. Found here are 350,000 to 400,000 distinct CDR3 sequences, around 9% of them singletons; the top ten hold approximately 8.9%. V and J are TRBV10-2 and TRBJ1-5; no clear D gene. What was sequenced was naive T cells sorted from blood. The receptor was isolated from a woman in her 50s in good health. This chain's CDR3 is CASSEGAYSNQPQHF. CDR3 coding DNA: TGCGCCAGCAGTGAGGGTGCATATAGCAATCAGCCCCAGCATTTT.